This entry concerns a single T cell receptor beta chain. The sample comes from a study of early stage breast cancer tumors. Germline V gene lookup returns CDR1 SGHNT and CDR2 YYREEE (reference sequence). The CDR3 length is 13 residues. V lost 6 bases and J 8 bases, leaving 17 bases between the germline ends. Tumor samples used roughly 20-50 mg of diced tissue. Measured with immunoSEQ multiplex PCR; TCRdb has only the in-frame clones, and not every one. The sample lists around 25,000 clones; about 67% were seen once. The receptor's source is a person in their sixties with breast cancer. The chain is built from TRBV5-4 and TRBJ1-2; D may be TRBD1 (5 bases). The source material was breast tumor tissue. Here the CDR3 reads CASTTPRGGGYTF. DNA for the CDR3: TGTGCCAGCACCACCCCGAGGGGAGGAGGCTACACCTTC.